The clone carrying this TCR beta chain was seen ten or more times. The study amplified TCR beta CDR3 regions using RNA transcripts. A first-round RT-PCR used HTBI primers, followed by a second-round multiplex PCR. TCRdb recomputed calls from the multiplex PCR reads with MiXCR, one row per CDR3 protein. Found here are 300,000 to 400,000 distinct CDR3 sequences, 15% to 20% of them singletons; the top ten hold around 12%. These data originate in a study of Graves' ophthalmopathy and Graves' hyperthyroidism. Trimming left V 5 bases short and J 5 bases short, with 9 bases between. The CDR3 totals 13 residues. Germline values: CDR1 SGHAT, CDR2 FQDESV (reference sequence). Moderate-to-severe activity, CAS ≥3, NOSPECS ≥4 and a duration under 3 months were seen in donors with ophthalmopathy.

The origin of this receptor is an adult man with Graves' ophthalmopathy. Source material: peripheral blood. J is TRBJ2-2 and V is TRBV11-1; D is unclear. DNA for the CDR3: TGTGCCAGCAGCCGAAGACGGACCGGGGAGCTGTTTTTT. Residues: CASSRRRTGELFF.